Shown below are 32 T cell receptor beta chains from a single sample sequenced in a study of response to subunit inactivated influenza vaccine. Each CDR3 protein gets one entry after TCRdb re-called the RT-PCR reads with MiXCR. The repertoire holds about 570,000 distinct CDR3 sequences, with over 9% as singletons. These sequences were also reported in another study, on T cells expressing NK-cell markers. Turning to that study: TCR beta cDNA was generated via 5'RACE template switching incorporating UMIs.

The input for sequencing was PBMCs from blood, taken on the day of vaccination. These TCRs come from a man between 45 and 60 years old who received an inactivated influenza vaccine.

This clonotype was seen a handful of times. Written as DNA, the CDR3 is TGTGCCAGCAAGATGGACAGGACGGGTAACTATGGCTACACCTTC. Translated, it gives CASKMDRTGNYGYTF. The chain carries TRBV28 and TRBJ1-2, with 7 bases that match TRBD1. Germline V gene lookup returns CDR1 MDHEN and CDR2 SYDVKM. The V and J ends lost 7 bases and 1 base, in that order; junction bases with no gene match: 9. The CDR3 runs 15 residues.

This clonotype was detected a few times. The chain links TRBV7-2 to TRBJ2-2; TRBD2 agrees at 10 bases. This CDR3 is 16 amino acids long. With 5 bases clipped from V and 7 bases from J, the junction kept 10 bases outside the gene matches. The germline V gene has CDR1 SGHTA and CDR2 FQGNSA. CDR3 sequence: CASSLGLAVAIGELFF. The CDR3 coding sequence is TGTGCCAGCAGCCTCGGACTAGCGGTAGCTATCGGGGAGCTGTTTTTT.

In this sample, this clonotype turned up a few times. The V and J genes are TRBV27 and TRBJ2-4; a weak D match, TRBD2 (6 bases). The CDR3 loop spans 17 amino acids. Germline V CDR1 and CDR2: MNHEY, SMNVEV (reference sequence). The germline V and J ends were trimmed by 2 bases and 0 bases, with 14 bases remaining between them. DNA of the CDR3: TGTGCCAGCAGTTTAACGGGAGATTCTCTAGCCAAAAACATTCAGTACTTC. Amino acid sequence: CASSLTGDSLAKNIQYF.

CDR3 DNA sequence: TGTGCCAGCAGTTTCAGTGAAAAACTGTTTTTT. Its translation: CASSFSEKLFF. The chain joins TRBV12-3 or TRBV12-4 to TRBJ1-4; D not certain. The V gene lost 3 bases and the J gene lost 7 bases, with 3 bases spanning the gap. The CDR3 has 11 residues.

This clonotype has more than one count but fewer than ten. The chain is built from TRBV6-2 or TRBV6-3 and TRBJ2-3, with D possibly TRBD1 on 5 matching bases. Per germline, CDR1 MNHEY and CDR2 SVGEGT. The CDR3 is 10 amino acids. Trimming took 8 bases from V and 7 from J, leaving 7 bases between them. The CDR3 protein is CASGANTQYF. The CDR3 DNA reads as TGTGCCAGCGGGGCAAATACGCAGTATTTT.

The chain carries TRBV28 and TRBJ2-1; the D is unclear. V lost 8 bases and J 5 bases, leaving 4 bases between the germline ends. The CDR3 extends over 10 amino acids. Germline V CDR1 and CDR2: MDHEN, SYDVKM. The CDR3 coding sequence is TGTGCCAGCTCAAACAATGAGCAGTTCTTC. This translates into CASSNNEQFF.

This clonotype has just a few counts. The V gene is TRBV6-1, the J gene TRBJ2-2, with TRBD1 as a possible D gene (5 bases). The CDR3 extends over 13 amino acids. Per germline, CDR1 MNHNS and CDR2 SASEGT. V gave up 6 bases and J gave up 4 bases, with 9 bases separating them. CDR3 protein: CASRSRVTGELFF. The CDR3 nucleotides read TGTGCCAGCAGGAGCAGGGTCACCGGGGAGCTGTTTTTT.

The chain combines TRBV6-2 or TRBV6-3 with TRBJ2-7; D possibly matches TRBD1 or TRBD2 (5 bases each). Trimming cost V 6 bases and J 3 bases, with 12 bases left between them. Germline V gene data show CDR1 as MNHEY and CDR2 as SVGEGT. CDR3 size: 13 residues. CDR3 protein: CASSRDGNYEQYF. The CDR3 region has the DNA TGTGCCAGCAGCCGGGACGGAAACTACGAGCAGTACTTC.

This rearrangement joins TRBV6-1 to TRBJ2-7; tentative D call: TRBD2 (6 bases). Germline loops: CDR1 MNHNS, CDR2 SASEGT. CDR3 length: 15 amino acids. V lost 4 bases to trimming and J lost 0 bases, with 13 bases between them. CDR3 sequence reads: CASSGAASASYEQYF. CDR3 DNA: TGTGCCAGCAGTGGAGCGGCTAGCGCCTCCTACGAGCAGTACTTC.

This clonotype was recorded at least ten times. This sequence joins TRBV12-3 or TRBV12-4 and TRBJ2-2; 8 positions match TRBD1. V shed 11 bases and J 1 base; nucleotides not matched to a gene: 6. CDR3 length: 14 residues. CDR3 loop: CADKGTGNTGELFF. As DNA, the CDR3 is TGTGCCGACAAGGGGACAGGGAACACCGGGGAGCTGTTTTTT.

Worth noting for this clonotype: At one boundary the junction diverges from the germline segment, which might be a read error. This sequence joins TRBV11-2 and TRBJ2-5, with D hard to call. CDR3 length: 12 residues. Germline lookup yields CDR1 SGHAT and CDR2 FQNNGV. The DNA for the CDR3 is TGTGCCAGCAGCCAGAAAGGGCTCAGCCTTTCCTTC. The encoded protein is CASSQKGLSLSF.

At least ten counts were recorded for this clonotype. The chain joins TRBV7-9 to TRBJ2-1, with D perhaps matching TRBD1 (6 bases). Trimming cost V 5 bases and J 12 bases, with 17 bases left between them. The CDR3 sequence is 13 residues long. The germline V gene has CDR1 SEHNR and CDR2 FQNEAQ (reference sequence). CDR3 nucleotides: TGTGCCAGCAGCCAGGACAGCCGCACGGGGCAGTTCTTC. This encodes CASSQDSRTGQFF.

The chain links TRBV7-9 to TRBJ1-4, with a weak D call TRBD1 (6 bases). V lost 10 bases to trimming and J lost 2 bases, with 14 bases between them. This CDR3 is 14 amino acids long. Germline assignment: CDR1 SEHNR and CDR2 FQNEAQ (reference sequence). The CDR3 bases are TGTGCCATTCTAGGACAGAGTACTAATGAAAAACTGTTTTTT. As protein: CAILGQSTNEKLFF.

This clonotype was recorded at least ten times. The chain links TRBV7-2 to TRBJ2-5, with D perhaps matching TRBD1 (6 bases). Germline CDR1 is SGHTA and CDR2 is FQGNSA. V lost 1 base to trimming and J lost 9 bases, with 6 bases between them. The CDR3 is made up of 11 amino acids. The CDR3 DNA sequence: TGTGCCAGCAGCTTAGAGGGGGCCCAGTACTTC. Encoded protein: CASSLEGAQYF.

In its sample, this clonotype was seen a few times. The chain carries TRBV12-3 or TRBV12-4 and TRBJ1-2; the match to TRBD1 covers 10 bases. J gave up 4 bases and V 1 base, and 3 bases lay outside the gene matches. The CDR3 totals 15 residues. The CDR3 DNA reads as TGTGCCAGCAGTTTAGAGACAGGGGGCGCCTATGGCTACACCTTC. The encoded protein is CASSLETGGAYGYTF.

V is TRBV28 and J is TRBJ2-1; 7 nucleotides match TRBD1. Germline CDR1 MDHEN, CDR2 SYDVKM. V lost 5 bases and J lost 5; bases outside the gene matches: 6. The CDR3 contains 14 residues. CDR3 coding DNA: TGTGCCAGCAGTCCCGTTACAGGGGACAATGAGCAGTTCTTC. Its translation is CASSPVTGDNEQFF. Full variable domain (outside the CDR3, taken from reference TRBV28 and TRBJ2-1): DVKVTQSSRYLVKRTGEKVFLECVQDMDHENMFWYRQDPGLGLRLIYFSYDVKMKEKGDIPEGYSVSREKKERFSLILESASTNQTSMYLCASSPVTGDNEQFFGPGTRLTVL.

A few counts support this clonotype. The chain joins TRBV6-2 or TRBV6-3 to TRBJ2-7; possibly TRBD2 for D (5 bases). The CDR3 totals 14 residues. Germline V lookup: CDR1 MNHEY, CDR2 SVGEGT. The V end was cut by 8 bases, the J end by 0 bases, with 14 bases between. The DNA of the CDR3 is TGTGCCAGCTGCGGGTCTGAAAGCTCCTACGAGCAGTACTTC. It is translated as CASCGSESSYEQYF.

The table lists this clonotype with many counts. The rearrangement links TRBV4-3 to TRBJ1-1; no reliable D call. The germline V gene encodes CDR1 LGHNA and CDR2 YSLEER. Trimming pared 3 bases from V and 0 bases from J, leaving 8 bases between. The CDR3 has 14 amino acids. This CDR3 is CASSHSTMNTEAFF. CDR3 nucleotides: TGCGCCAGCAGCCACAGTACCATGAACACTGAAGCTTTCTTT.

This rearrangement joins TRBV3-1 to TRBJ2-1, with 8 bases matching TRBD2. The germline V gene has CDR1 LGHDT and CDR2 YNNKEL (reference sequence). CDR3 length: 16 amino acids. After removal of 2 bases from V and 2 bases from J, the junction contained 5 bases not matched to a gene. CDR3 nucleotide sequence: TGTGCCAGCAGCCAACCAGCGGGAGACCCCTACAATGAGCAGTTCTTC. Residues: CASSQPAGDPYNEQFF.

This chain connects TRBV5-4 to TRBJ2-1; a possible D gene is TRBD2 (6 bases). Trimming took off 2 bases at V and 4 bases at J, with 13 bases between the two ends. Germline assignment: CDR1 SGHNT and CDR2 YYREEE (reference sequence). The CDR3 is 15 amino acids. The CDR3 protein is CASSFAGWDYNEQFF. DNA for the CDR3: TGTGCCAGCAGCTTCGCGGGATGGGATTACAATGAGCAGTTCTTC.

The chain uses TRBV29-1 and TRBJ2-3, with TRBD2 matching over 9 bases. Germline CDR1 SQVTM, CDR2 ANQGSEA. The CDR3 runs to 14 residues. The V segment lost 4 bases and the J segment 6 bases; nucleotides outside the gene matches: 8. The CDR3 loop is CSVASERGVDTQYF. The CDR3 DNA sequence: TGCAGCGTTGCCTCGGAGCGGGGGGTGGATACGCAGTATTTT.

This clonotype showed up many times. The rearrangement uses TRBV10-2 and TRBJ1-1; D may be TRBD1 (6 bases). The V and J ends lost 6 bases and 1 base respectively, with 12 bases between them. Germline V lookup: CDR1 WSHSY, CDR2 SAAADI. This CDR3 spans 14 amino acids. CDR3 loop: CASSSTGPNTEAFF. CDR3 bases: TGCGCCAGCAGCTCGACAGGCCCGAACACTGAAGCTTTCTTT.

This clonotype was picked up many times. In DNA, the CDR3 is TGTGCCATCAACACCAGGGAAACAGATACGCAGTATTTT. Protein sequence: CAINTRETDTQYF. The V and J genes are TRBV10-3 and TRBJ2-3, with D possibly matching TRBD1 (5 bases). Per the germline V gene, CDR1 is ENHRY and CDR2 is SYGVKD. V shed 7 bases and J shed 3 bases, with 11 bases lying between them. This CDR3 contains 13 residues.

In DNA form, the CDR3 reads TGTGCCAGCAGCCAAGATGTGCCCGCGGGGGGGGCTCTCGCGCAGTTCTTC. Translating gives CASSQDVPAGGALAQFF. The chain has TRBV3-1 and TRBJ2-1; 9 bases match TRBD2. J gave up 12 bases and V 0 bases, and 15 bases lay outside the gene matches. Germline CDR1 is LGHDT and CDR2 is YNNKEL (reference sequence). This CDR3 has 17 residues.

This clonotype was seen a few times. This chain connects TRBV5-6 to TRBJ2-5; D call uncertain. Germline assignment: CDR1 SGHDT and CDR2 YYEEEE. The CDR3 has 14 residues. V was trimmed by 1 base and J by 1 base, leaving 8 bases between them. This chain's CDR3 is CASSLPSPQETQYF. Here the CDR3 DNA reads TGTGCCAGCAGCTTGCCAAGCCCCCAAGAGACCCAGTACTTC.

This clonotype has just a few counts. The chain joins TRBV20-1 to TRBJ2-3, with 10 nucleotides matching TRBD2. Germline CDR1 reads DFQATT; CDR2 reads SNEGSKA (reference sequence). The CDR3 consists of 14 residues. Losses at the gene ends were 6 bases for V and 4 bases for J; bases not matched to a gene: 7. The CDR3 DNA sequence: TGCAGTGCAAAAGCGGGGGGGAGGGCAGATACGCAGTATTTT. It translates to CSAKAGGRADTQYF.

This clonotype was counted between two and nine times. V and J are TRBV4-3 and TRBJ2-3, with D maybe TRBD1 (5 bases). Trimming pared 1 base from V and 1 base from J, leaving 12 bases between. There are 16 residues in the CDR3. CDR1 and CDR2 from the germline V gene are LGHNA and YSLEER. The chain's CDR3 is CASSQGNRIGTDTQYF. The CDR3 DNA reads TGCGCCAGCAGCCAAGGGAACAGGATCGGCACAGATACGCAGTATTTT.

There are many counts of this clonotype. The rearrangement uses TRBV15 and TRBJ1-2, with 7 bases that match TRBD1. The trim removed 5 bases at V and 8 bases at J, leaving 8 bases unmatched. This CDR3 has 13 residues. The germline gives CDR1 LNHNV, CDR2 YYDKDF (reference sequence). DNA for the CDR3: TGTGCCACCAGCTCCCGGACAGGATCGGGCTACACCTTC. Its protein product is CATSSRTGSGYTF.

This clonotype was found a few times. The chain uses TRBV6-1 and TRBJ1-1; D not resolved. Per germline, CDR1 MNHNS and CDR2 SASEGT. V lost 7 bases, J lost 3 bases, and 6 bases lay in between. This CDR3 is 11 amino acids long. The CDR3 sequence is CASISYTEAFF. The DNA of the CDR3 is TGTGCCAGCATTTCGTACACTGAAGCTTTCTTT.

The chain carries TRBV7-2 and TRBJ2-7; 8 nucleotides line up with TRBD2. The CDR3 consists of 14 residues. V trimming: 8 bases; J trimming: 2 bases; junction bases outside the gene matches: 8. Germline values: CDR1 SGHTA, CDR2 FQGNSA. The CDR3 coding sequence is TGTGCCAGCCGGGAGACTAGCGTTACCTACGAGCAGTACTTC. It specifies CASRETSVTYEQYF.

This clonotype was picked up a small number of times. V and J are TRBV28 and TRBJ1-2, with 12 bases lining up with TRBD1. There are 16 residues in the CDR3. V shed 4 bases and J 4 bases; nucleotides not matched to a gene: 7. Germline V gene data show CDR1 as MDHEN and CDR2 as SYDVKM. The CDR3 protein is CASSSGTGGAGYGYTF. In DNA, the CDR3 is TGTGCCAGCAGTTCCGGGACAGGGGGCGCAGGCTATGGCTACACCTTC.

This sequence joins TRBV7-9 and TRBJ2-7; D is unclear. Germline CDR1 and CDR2: SEHNR and FQNEAQ (reference sequence). CDR3 length: 12 amino acids. The V and J ends lost 3 bases and 7 bases respectively, with 10 bases between them. CDR3 coding DNA: TGTGCCAGCAGCTTCATGGGCCTAGAGCAGTACTTC. It yields the protein CASSFMGLEQYF.